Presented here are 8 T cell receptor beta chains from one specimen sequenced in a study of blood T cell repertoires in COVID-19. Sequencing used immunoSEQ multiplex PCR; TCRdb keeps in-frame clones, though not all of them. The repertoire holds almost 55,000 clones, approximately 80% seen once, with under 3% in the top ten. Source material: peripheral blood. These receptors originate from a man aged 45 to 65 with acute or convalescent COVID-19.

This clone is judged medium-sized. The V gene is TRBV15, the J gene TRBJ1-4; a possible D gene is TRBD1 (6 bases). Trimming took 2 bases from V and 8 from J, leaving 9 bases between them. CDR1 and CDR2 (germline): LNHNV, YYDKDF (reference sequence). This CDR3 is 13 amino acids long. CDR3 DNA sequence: TGTGCCACCAGCAGACAGAGGGGGGAAAAACTGTTTTTT. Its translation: CATSRQRGEKLFF.

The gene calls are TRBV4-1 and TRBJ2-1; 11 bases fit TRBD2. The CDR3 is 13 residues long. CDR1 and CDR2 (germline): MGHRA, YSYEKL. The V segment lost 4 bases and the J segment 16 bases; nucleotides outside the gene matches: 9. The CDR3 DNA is TGCGCCAGCAGCCGTTTAGCGGGGGGGCCGCGTTTCTTC. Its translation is CASSRLAGGPRFF.

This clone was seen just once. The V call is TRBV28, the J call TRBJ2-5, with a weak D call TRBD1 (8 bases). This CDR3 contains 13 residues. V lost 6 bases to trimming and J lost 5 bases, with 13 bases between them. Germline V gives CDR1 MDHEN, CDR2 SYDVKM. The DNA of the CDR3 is TGTGCCAGCAGCCAACAGGGGGGGGAGACCCAGTACTTC. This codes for CASSQQGGETQYF.

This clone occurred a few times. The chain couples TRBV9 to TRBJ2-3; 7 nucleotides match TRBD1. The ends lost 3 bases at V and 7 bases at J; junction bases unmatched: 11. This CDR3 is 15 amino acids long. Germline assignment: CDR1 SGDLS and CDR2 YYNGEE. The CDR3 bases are TGTGCCAGCAGCGCGACAGGGTCCCTGGGATATACGCAGTATTTT. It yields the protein CASSATGSLGYTQYF.

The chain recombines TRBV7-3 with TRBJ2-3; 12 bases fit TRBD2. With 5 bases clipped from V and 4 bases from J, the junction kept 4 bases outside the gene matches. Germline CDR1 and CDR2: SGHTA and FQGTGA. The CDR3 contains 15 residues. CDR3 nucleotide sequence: TGTGCCAGCAGCGCTAGCGGGAGGGCCCCAGATACGCAGTATTTT. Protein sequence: CASSASGRAPDTQYF.

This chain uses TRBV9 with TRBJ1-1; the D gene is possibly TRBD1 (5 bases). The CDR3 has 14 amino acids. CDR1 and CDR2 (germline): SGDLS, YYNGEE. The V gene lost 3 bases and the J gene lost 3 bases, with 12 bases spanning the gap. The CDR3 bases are TGTGCCAGCAGCGGGGGCAGTACGGACACTGAAGCTTTCTTT. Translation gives CASSGGSTDTEAFF.

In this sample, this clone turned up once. DNA of the CDR3: TGCGCCAGCAGCTTGGTCGCGGGGGGCCTGGTGGATACGCAGTATTTT. The encoded protein is CASSLVAGGLVDTQYF. The chain links TRBV5-1 to TRBJ2-3; 8 nucleotides agree with TRBD2. Germline-derived CDR1 and CDR2 are SGHRS and YFSETQ. J lost 6 bases, V lost 0 bases, and 9 bases had no gene match. This CDR3 has 16 amino acids.

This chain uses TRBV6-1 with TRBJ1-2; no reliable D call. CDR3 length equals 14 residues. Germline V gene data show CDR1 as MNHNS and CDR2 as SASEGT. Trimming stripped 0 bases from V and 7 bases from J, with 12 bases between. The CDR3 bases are TGTGCCAGCAGTGAAGCGGCGGATAGTGGTGGCTACACCTTC. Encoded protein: CASSEAADSGGYTF.